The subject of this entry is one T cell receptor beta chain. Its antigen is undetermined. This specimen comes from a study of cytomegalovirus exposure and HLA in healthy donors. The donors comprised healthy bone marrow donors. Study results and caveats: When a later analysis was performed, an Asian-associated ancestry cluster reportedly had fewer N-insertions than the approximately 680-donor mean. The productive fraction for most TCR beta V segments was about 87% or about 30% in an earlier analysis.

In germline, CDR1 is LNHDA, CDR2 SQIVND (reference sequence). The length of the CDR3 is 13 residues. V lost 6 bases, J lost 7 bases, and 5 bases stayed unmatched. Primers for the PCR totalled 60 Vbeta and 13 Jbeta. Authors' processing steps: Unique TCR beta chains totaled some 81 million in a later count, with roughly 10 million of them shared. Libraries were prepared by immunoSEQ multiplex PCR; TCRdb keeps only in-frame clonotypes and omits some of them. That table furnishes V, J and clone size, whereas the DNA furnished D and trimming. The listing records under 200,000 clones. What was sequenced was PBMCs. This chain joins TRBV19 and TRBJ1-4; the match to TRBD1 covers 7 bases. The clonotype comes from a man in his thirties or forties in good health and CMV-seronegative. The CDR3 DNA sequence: TGTGCCAGTAGACCCCAGGGGGGTGAAAAACTGTTTTTT. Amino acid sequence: CASRPQGGEKLFF.